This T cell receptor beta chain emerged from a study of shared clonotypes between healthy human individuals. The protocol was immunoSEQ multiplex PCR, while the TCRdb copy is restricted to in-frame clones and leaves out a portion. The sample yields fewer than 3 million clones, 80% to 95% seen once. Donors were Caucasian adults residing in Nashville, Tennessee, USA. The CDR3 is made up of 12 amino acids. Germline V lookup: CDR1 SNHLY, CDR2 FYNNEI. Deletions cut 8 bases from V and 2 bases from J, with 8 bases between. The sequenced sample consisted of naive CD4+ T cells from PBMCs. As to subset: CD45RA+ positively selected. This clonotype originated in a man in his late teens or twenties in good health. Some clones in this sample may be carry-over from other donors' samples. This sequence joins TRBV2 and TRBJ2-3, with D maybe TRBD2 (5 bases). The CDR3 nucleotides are TGTGCCAGCGACGGGGACACAGATACGCAGTATTTT. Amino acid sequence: CASDGDTDTQYF.